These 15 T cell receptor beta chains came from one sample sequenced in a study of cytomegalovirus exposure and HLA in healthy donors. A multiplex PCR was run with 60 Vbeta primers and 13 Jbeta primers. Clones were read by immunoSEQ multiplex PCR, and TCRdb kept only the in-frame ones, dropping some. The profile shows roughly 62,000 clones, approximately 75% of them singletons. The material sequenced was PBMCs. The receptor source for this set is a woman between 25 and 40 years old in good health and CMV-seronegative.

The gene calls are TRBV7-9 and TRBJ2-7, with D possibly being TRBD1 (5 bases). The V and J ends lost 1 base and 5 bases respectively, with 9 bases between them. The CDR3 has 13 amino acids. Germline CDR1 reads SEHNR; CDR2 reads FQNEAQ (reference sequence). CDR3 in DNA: TGTGCCAGCAGCTTAGAGGGGTGGCACGAGCAGTACGTC. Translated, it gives CASSLEGWHEQYV.

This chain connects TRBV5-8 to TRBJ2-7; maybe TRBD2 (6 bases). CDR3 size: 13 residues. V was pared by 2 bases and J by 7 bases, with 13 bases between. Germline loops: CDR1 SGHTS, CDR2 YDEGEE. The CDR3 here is CASSFDWAGEQYV. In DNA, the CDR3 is TGTGCCAGCAGCTTTGACTGGGCGGGGGAGCAGTACGTC.

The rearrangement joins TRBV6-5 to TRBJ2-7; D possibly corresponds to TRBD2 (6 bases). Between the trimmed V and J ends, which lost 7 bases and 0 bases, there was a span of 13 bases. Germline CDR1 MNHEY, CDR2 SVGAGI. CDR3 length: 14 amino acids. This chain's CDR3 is CASKERGNSYEQYV. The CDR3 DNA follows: TGTGCCAGCAAGGAGCGCGGGAACTCCTACGAGCAGTACGTC.

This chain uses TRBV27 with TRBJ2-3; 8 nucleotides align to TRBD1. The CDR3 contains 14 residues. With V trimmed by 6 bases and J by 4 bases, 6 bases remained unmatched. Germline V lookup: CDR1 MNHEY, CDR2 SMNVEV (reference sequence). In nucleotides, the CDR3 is TGTGCCAGCAGCGACAGGGGCCAGGCAGATACGCAGTATTTT. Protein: CASSDRGQADTQYF.

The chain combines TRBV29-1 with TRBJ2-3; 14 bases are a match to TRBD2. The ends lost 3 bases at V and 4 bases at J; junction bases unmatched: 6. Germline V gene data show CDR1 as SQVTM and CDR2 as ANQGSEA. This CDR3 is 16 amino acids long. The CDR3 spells CSVEGLAGEVADTQYF. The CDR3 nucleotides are TGCAGCGTTGAGGGACTAGCGGGAGAGGTGGCAGATACGCAGTATTTT.

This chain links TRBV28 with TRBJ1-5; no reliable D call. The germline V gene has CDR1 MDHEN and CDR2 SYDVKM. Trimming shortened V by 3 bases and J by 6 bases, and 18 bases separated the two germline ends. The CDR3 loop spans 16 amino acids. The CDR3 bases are TGTGCCAGCAGTTTCAATCCCTGGCGGGCGGGTCAGCCCCAGCATTTT. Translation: CASSFNPWRAGQPQHF.

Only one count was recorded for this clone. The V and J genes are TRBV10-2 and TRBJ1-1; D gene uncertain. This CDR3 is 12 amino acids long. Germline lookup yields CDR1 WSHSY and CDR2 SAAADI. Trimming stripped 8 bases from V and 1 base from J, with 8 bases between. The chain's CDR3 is CASRQSNTEAFF. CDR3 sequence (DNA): TGCGCCAGCCGCCAGTCGAACACTGAAGCTTTCTTT.

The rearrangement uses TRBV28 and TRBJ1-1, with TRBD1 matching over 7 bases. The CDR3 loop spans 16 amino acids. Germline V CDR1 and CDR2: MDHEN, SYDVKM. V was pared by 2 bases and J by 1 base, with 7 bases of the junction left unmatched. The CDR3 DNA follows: TGTGCCAGCAGTTTACGAGGACAGGTCACGAACACTGAAGCTTTCTTT. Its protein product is CASSLRGQVTNTEAFF. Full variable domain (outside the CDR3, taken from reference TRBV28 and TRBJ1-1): DVKVTQSSRYLVKRTGEKVFLECVQDMDHENMFWYRQDPGLGLRLIYFSYDVKMKEKGDIPEGYSVSREKKERFSLILESASTNQTSMYLCASSLRGQVTNTEAFFGQGTRLTVV.

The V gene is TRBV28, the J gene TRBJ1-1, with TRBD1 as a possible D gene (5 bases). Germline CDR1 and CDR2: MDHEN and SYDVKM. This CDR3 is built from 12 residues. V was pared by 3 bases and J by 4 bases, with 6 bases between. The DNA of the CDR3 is TGTGCCAGCAGTTTTCAGGGCACTGAAGCTTTCTTT. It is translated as CASSFQGTEAFF.

The CDR3 loop is CASSLGTAGVPSYEQYF. The CDR3 DNA reads TGTGCCAGCAGCTTAGGCACAGCGGGAGTGCCCTCCTACGAGCAGTACTTC. The V call is TRBV11-2, the J call TRBJ2-7, with 8 bases matching TRBD2. The length of the CDR3 is 17 residues. In germline, CDR1 is SGHAT, CDR2 FQNNGV. Trimming at V came to 1 base and at J to 0 bases, leaving 8 bases not matched to a gene.

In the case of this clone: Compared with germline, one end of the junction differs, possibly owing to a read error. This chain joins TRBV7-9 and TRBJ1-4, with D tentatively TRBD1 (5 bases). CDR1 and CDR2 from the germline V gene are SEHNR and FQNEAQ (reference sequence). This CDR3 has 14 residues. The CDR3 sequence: CSSSFRDLNEKLFF. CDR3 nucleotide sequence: TGTTCCAGCAGCTTCAGGGACTTGAATGAAAAACTGTTTTTT.

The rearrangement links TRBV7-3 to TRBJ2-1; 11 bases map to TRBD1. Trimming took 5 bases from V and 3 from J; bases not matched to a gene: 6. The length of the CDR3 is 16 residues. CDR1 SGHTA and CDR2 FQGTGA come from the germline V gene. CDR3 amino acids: CASSRQGTGGYNEQFF. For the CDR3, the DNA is TGTGCCAGCAGCCGTCAGGGGACAGGGGGCTACAATGAGCAGTTCTTC.

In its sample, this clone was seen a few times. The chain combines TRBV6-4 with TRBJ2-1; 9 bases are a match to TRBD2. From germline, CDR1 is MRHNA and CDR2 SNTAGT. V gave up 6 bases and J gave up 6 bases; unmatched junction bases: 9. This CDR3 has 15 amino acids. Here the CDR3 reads CASSLSGSEPNEQFF. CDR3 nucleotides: TGTGCCAGCAGCCTTAGCGGGAGTGAGCCCAATGAGCAGTTCTTC.

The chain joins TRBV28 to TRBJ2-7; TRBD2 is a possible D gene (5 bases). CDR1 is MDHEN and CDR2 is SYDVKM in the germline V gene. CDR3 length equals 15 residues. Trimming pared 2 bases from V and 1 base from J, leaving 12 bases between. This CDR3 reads CASSLAGAESYEQYV. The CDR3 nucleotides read TGTGCCAGCAGTTTAGCGGGCGCGGAATCCTACGAGCAGTACGTC.

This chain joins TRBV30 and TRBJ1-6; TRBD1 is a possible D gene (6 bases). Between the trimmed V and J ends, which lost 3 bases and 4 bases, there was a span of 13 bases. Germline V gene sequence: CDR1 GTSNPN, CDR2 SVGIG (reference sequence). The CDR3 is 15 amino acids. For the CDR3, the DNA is TGTGCCTGGAGGGGAGGGACATCATATAATTCACCCCTCCACTTT. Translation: CAWRGGTSYNSPLHF.